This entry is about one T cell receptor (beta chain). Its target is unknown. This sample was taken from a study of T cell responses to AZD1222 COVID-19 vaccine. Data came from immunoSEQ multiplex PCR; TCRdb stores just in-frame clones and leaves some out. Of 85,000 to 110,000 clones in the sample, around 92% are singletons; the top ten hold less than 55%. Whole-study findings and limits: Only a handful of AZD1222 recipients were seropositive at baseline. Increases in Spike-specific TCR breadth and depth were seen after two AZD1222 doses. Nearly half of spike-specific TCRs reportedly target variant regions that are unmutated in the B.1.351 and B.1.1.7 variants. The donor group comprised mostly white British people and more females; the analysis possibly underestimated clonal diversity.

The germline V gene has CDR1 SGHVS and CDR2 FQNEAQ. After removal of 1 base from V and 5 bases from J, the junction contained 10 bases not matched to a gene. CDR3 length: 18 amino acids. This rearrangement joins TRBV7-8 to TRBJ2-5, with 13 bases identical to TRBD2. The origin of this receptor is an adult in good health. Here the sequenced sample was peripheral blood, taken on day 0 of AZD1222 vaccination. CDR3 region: CASSLVGVTSGREETQYF. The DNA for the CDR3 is TGTGCCAGCAGCTTAGTTGGTGTAACTAGCGGGAGGGAGGAGACCCAGTACTTC.